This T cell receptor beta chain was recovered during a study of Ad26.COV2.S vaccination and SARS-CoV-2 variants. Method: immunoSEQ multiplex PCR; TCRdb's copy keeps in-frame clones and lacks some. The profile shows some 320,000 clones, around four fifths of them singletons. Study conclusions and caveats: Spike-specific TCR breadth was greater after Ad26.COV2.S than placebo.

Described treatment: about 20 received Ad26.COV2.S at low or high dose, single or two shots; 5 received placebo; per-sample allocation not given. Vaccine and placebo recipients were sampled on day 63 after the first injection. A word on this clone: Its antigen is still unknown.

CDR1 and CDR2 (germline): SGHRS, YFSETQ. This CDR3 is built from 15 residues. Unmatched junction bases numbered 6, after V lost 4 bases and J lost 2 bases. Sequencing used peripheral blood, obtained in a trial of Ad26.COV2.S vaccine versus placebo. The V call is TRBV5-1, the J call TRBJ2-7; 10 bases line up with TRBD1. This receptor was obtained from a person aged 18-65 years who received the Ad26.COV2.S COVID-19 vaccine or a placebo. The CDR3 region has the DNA TGCGCCAGCAGCGTGACAGGGGGCGGCCCCTACGAGCAGTACTTC. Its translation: CASSVTGGGPYEQYF.